What follows is one T cell receptor beta chain and its context. Its target is not known. Sequencing used immunoSEQ multiplex PCR; TCRdb keeps in-frame clones, though not all of them. Here the sample spans 17,000 or so clones, 70% to 90% being singletons. The data originate from a study of OX40 agonist ivuxolimab in advanced cancers. Losses at the gene ends were 5 bases for V and 3 bases for J; bases not matched to a gene: 2. Germline V gene lookup returns CDR1 SGHTA and CDR2 FQGTGA. The CDR3 sequence is 14 residues long. The study, taken as a whole, reports: Expanded clones tended on average to be more numerous among CD8+ T cells than CD4+. Clonal expansion by week 6 occurred in CD4+ and CD8+ blood T cells (at 0.1 to 3.0 mg/kg).

This specimen was CD4+ or CD8+ T cells sorted from blood, taken in a trial of the OX40 agonist ivuxolimab. This TCR was sampled from an adult with an advanced solid tumor such as melanoma, head and neck, liver or kidney cancer. The chain couples TRBV7-3 to TRBJ2-3, with 10 nucleotides matching TRBD1. The CDR3 nucleotides are TGTGCCAGCAGCCGGACAGGGGGGACAGATACGCAGTATTTT. Translation: CASSRTGGTDTQYF.